The TCR beta chain described here comes from a study of cytomegalovirus exposure and HLA in healthy donors. Turning to the study itself: The roughly 660 first-cohort repertoires shared a platform with the roughly 130 validation repertoires, as reported in a later analysis.

About this clone: Its specificity is unknown.

Germline V CDR1 and CDR2: MDHEN, SYDVKM. The CDR3 has 12 residues. The V gene lost 5 bases and the J gene lost 8 bases, with 7 bases spanning the gap. The repertoire was sequenced with immunoSEQ multiplex PCR; TCRdb's copy has only in-frame clones and lacks some. The sample holds 130,000 or so clones; roughly 89% are singletons and the top ten take around 3.1%. Findings and caveats of the study: Many donors shared some public TCRs, even though most TCR sequences were rare. With high specificity and sensitivity, the classifier reportedly diagnosed cytomegalovirus status. The study flagged about 150 TCR beta chains as cytomegalovirus-associated.

This sequence joins TRBV28 and TRBJ1-6; D is uncertain. This TCR derives from a man aged 25-45 years in good health and CMV-seronegative. Sequencing was done on a sample of PBMCs. CDR3 DNA: TGTGCCAGCAGTAAGACTTATTCACCCCTCCACTTT. The encoded protein is CASSKTYSPLHF. The full variable domain, completed using reference TRBV28 and TRBJ1-6, is DVKVTQSSRYLVKRTGEKVFLECVQDMDHENMFWYRQDPGLGLRLIYFSYDVKMKEKGDIPEGYSVSREKKERFSLILESASTNQTSMYLCASSKTYSPLHFGNGTRLTVT.